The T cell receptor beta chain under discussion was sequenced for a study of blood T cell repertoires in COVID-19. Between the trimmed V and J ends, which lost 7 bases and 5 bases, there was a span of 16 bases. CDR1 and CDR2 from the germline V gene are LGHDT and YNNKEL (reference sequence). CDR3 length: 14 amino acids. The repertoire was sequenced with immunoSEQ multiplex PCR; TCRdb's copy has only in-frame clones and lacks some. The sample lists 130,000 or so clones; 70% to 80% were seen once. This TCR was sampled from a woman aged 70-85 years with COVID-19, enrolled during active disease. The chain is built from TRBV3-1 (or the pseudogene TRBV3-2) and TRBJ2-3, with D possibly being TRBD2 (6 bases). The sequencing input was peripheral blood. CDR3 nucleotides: TGTGCCAGCACCCCAGGCGGGGTTAAAGATACGCAGTATTTT. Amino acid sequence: CASTPGGVKDTQYF.